A selection of T cell receptor beta chains follows, all from one sample in a study of blood T cell repertoires in COVID-19. The data were produced by immunoSEQ multiplex PCR, yet TCRdb's version contains in-frame clones alone and is incomplete. The sample contains some 120,000 clones, 84% of which appear only once. Source material: peripheral blood. These receptors all stem from a human donor in a cohort sampled during active COVID-19. The CDR3 runs from the conserved cysteine through the conserved F or W. Each record gives: D gene, J gene, V gene, clone size, CDR3 DNA, CDR3 protein. D genes are given only for firm matches. A clone size is listed for some rows: how often the clone was seen (once, few, many), or a class if it is expanded.

.	TRBJ2-3	TRBV24-1	.	TGTGCCACCAGTGATAGCGGAGCGCGCGATACGCAGTATTTT	CATSDSGARDTQYF
TRBD2	TRBJ2-5	TRBV6-2/TRBV6-3	.	TGTGCCAGCAGTTATGGACTAGCGGGGGTCCAAGAGACCCAGTACTTC	CASSYGLAGVQETQYF
.	TRBJ1-1	TRBV19	.	TGTGCCAGTAGTATAGACCTCGTGGGCAGCGGGAGAATGGGTGAAGCTTTCTTT	CASSIDLVGSGRMGEAFF
TRBD1	TRBJ2-1	TRBV15	.	TGTGCCACCAGCCGAGGGGGCGCCGGGCCCAATGAGCAGTTCTTC	CATSRGGAGPNEQFF
.	TRBJ2-7	TRBV7-8	.	TGTGCCAGCAGCTTAGCTGGGGGCGCCTCCTACGAGCAGTACTTC	CASSLAGGASYEQYF
.	TRBJ2-2	TRBV9	.	TGTGCCAGCAGCCACCCCGGGGGTGTCGACACCGGGGAGCTGTTTTTT	CASSHPGGVDTGELFF
TRBD1	TRBJ1-5	TRBV27	.	TGTGCCAGCAGCTCCAGGGGGGTCCGCAATCAGCCCCAGCATTTT	CASSSRGVRNQPQHF
.	TRBJ1-1	TRBV5-1	.	TGCGCCAGCAGGGAGGGGATCGCTGAAGCTTTCTTT	CASREGIAEAFF
.	TRBJ1-2	TRBV27	.	TGTGCCAGCAGTTTAGATCCAGTTGACTATGGCTACACCTTC	CASSLDPVDYGYTF
.	TRBJ1-1	TRBV5-1	.	TGCGCCAGCAGCTTGGCTGTCGGGAGTGAAGCTTTCTTT	CASSLAVGSEAFF
.	TRBJ2-1	TRBV10-1	.	TGCGCCAGCAGTGACAGAGGGTTTGGGGATGAGCAGTTCTTC	CASSDRGFGDEQFF
TRBD2	TRBJ2-1	TRBV11-2	once	TGTGCCAGCAGTTCGGAGGGACTAGCGGGGGGGCAGCAGTTCTTC	CASSSEGLAGGQQFF
.	TRBJ2-5	TRBV11-2	once	TGTGCCAGCAGCTTTGGCGGGGCTACTAAAGAGACCCAGTACTTC	CASSFGGATKETQYF
.	TRBJ1-1	TRBV7-8	few	TGTGCCAGCAGTTACCCGGGGAGGAACACTGAAGCTTTCTTT	CASSYPGRNTEAFF
.	TRBJ2-2	TRBV4-2	.	TGTGCCAGCAGCCTCCGGGAGTGGAGCACCGGGGAGCTGTTTTTT	CASSLREWSTGELFF
.	TRBJ2-7	TRBV5-1	.	TGCGCCAGTTACCGGGACAACCGAGACGAGCAGTACTTC	CASYRDNRDEQYF
TRBD2	TRBJ2-2	TRBV5-6	.	TGTGCCAGCAGCTTGATACTAGCGGGGAACACCGGGGAGCTGTTTTTT	CASSLILAGNTGELFF
.	TRBJ2-3	TRBV5-5	.	TGTGCCAGCAGCTTGGGTCAGGGGCTGACAGATACGCAGTATTTT	CASSLGQGLTDTQYF
.	TRBJ2-5	TRBV6-5	.	TGTGCCAGCAGTTACTCGGCGACACCACCGGAGACCCAGTACTTC	CASSYSATPPETQYF
.	TRBJ1-4	TRBV5-4	.	TGTGCCAGCAGCTTGGGGCCAGTGGGACAAAGTAATGAAAAACTGTTTTTT	CASSLGPVGQSNEKLFF
TRBD1	TRBJ1-5	TRBV19	.	TGTGCCAGTAGGGACAGGCGCAATCAGCCCCAGCATTTT	CASRDRRNQPQHF
TRBD2	TRBJ2-7	TRBV4-2	.	TGTGCCAGCAGCCAAGGTAGTAGCGGGAGTTTCTACGAGCAGTACTTC	CASSQGSSGSFYEQYF
TRBD2	TRBJ2-5	TRBV3-1/TRBV3-2	.	TGTGCCAGCAGCCAAGTTCTAGCGGGGGGGCGAGAGACCCAGTACTTC	CASSQVLAGGRETQYF
TRBD2	TRBJ2-3	TRBV7-2	once	TGTGCCAGCAGCTTAGGAGGGCGGGGGAACACAGATACGCAGTATTTT	CASSLGGRGNTDTQYF
TRBD1	TRBJ2-7	TRBV18	.	TGTGCCAGCTCCCAAGGGGACAGGTCCGGCGAGCAGTACTTC	CASSQGDRSGEQYF